These T cell receptor beta chains were read from a single sample in a study of T cell responses to AZD1222 COVID-19 vaccine. The method was immunoSEQ multiplex PCR; TCRdb's version includes in-frame clones alone and lacks a portion of them. The table has some 150,000 clones, 88% seen once; the top ten hold about 3.5%. The source was peripheral blood, collected on day 0 of AZD1222 vaccination. Receptors originate from an adult in good health. Both conserved end residues are part of each CDR3. The D gene is left open where the match is weak. Size is omitted from some rows. Given values are once, few, many or a class for expanded clones.

cdr3_length: 15; v_call: TRBV5-1; clone_size: few; j_call: TRBJ2-7; d_call: TRBD1; cdr3_aa: CASSHGTGSSYEQYF; cdr3_nt: TGCGCCAGCAGTCATGGGACAGGAAGTTCCTACGAGCAGTACTTC
cdr3_length: 15; v_call: TRBV28; clone_size: NA; j_call: TRBJ1-5; d_call: NA; cdr3_aa: CASTSPPAGNQPQHF; cdr3_nt: TGTGCCAGCACCTCCCCCCCGGCTGGCAATCAGCCCCAGCATTTT
cdr3_length: 14; v_call: TRBV27; clone_size: NA; j_call: TRBJ1-5; d_call: TRBD1; cdr3_aa: CASSFDRGNQPQHF; cdr3_nt: TGTGCCAGCAGTTTTGACAGGGGGAATCAGCCCCAGCATTTT
cdr3_length: 12; v_call: TRBV30; clone_size: NA; j_call: TRBJ2-5; d_call: NA; cdr3_aa: CAGWLREETQYF; cdr3_nt: TGTGCTGGGTGGCTCAGGGAAGAGACCCAGTACTTC
cdr3_length: 14; v_call: TRBV6-2/TRBV6-3; clone_size: once; j_call: TRBJ2-7; d_call: NA; cdr3_aa: CASSYGPDSYEQYF; cdr3_nt: TGTGCCAGCAGTTACGGGCCGGACTCCTACGAGCAGTACTTC
cdr3_length: 17; v_call: TRBV6-2/TRBV6-3; clone_size: NA; j_call: TRBJ1-1; d_call: TRBD1; cdr3_aa: CASSQKRAGTGNTEAFF; cdr3_nt: TGTGCCAGCAGTCAAAAAAGAGCCGGGACAGGGAACACTGAAGCTTTCTTT
cdr3_length: 17; v_call: TRBV5-4; clone_size: once; j_call: TRBJ1-4; d_call: NA; cdr3_aa: CASSLWPSTATNEKLFF; cdr3_nt: TGTGCCAGCAGCTTGTGGCCCAGTACTGCAACTAATGAAAAACTGTTTTTT
cdr3_length: 17; v_call: TRBV28; clone_size: few; j_call: TRBJ2-7; d_call: TRBD1; cdr3_aa: CASSFGYYGTEKYEQYF; cdr3_nt: TGTGCCAGCAGTTTCGGTTACTACGGGACAGAAAAATACGAGCAGTACTTC
cdr3_length: 14; v_call: TRBV5-6; clone_size: NA; j_call: TRBJ2-5; d_call: NA; cdr3_aa: CASSRPGLQETQYF; cdr3_nt: TGTGCCAGCAGCCGCCCCGGACTACAAGAGACCCAGTACTTC
cdr3_length: 15; v_call: TRBV27; clone_size: NA; j_call: TRBJ2-3; d_call: NA; cdr3_aa: CASSLSSGSTDTQYF; cdr3_nt: TGTGCCAGCAGTTTATCATCGGGGAGCACAGATACGCAGTATTTT
cdr3_length: 14; v_call: TRBV5-4; clone_size: NA; j_call: TRBJ1-4; d_call: NA; cdr3_aa: CASSLGQDNEKLFF; cdr3_nt: TGTGCCAGCAGTTTGGGGCAGGATAATGAAAAACTGTTTTTT
cdr3_length: 15; v_call: TRBV28; clone_size: NA; j_call: TRBJ1-1; d_call: NA; cdr3_aa: CASRPRGVPNTEAFF; cdr3_nt: TGTGCCAGCAGACCAAGAGGGGTTCCGAACACTGAAGCTTTCTTT
cdr3_length: 19; v_call: TRBV5-6; clone_size: NA; j_call: TRBJ2-3; d_call: TRBD2; cdr3_aa: CASSYPGLAGSYRTDTQYF; cdr3_nt: TGTGCCAGCAGCTACCCGGGACTAGCGGGATCCTATCGCACAGATACGCAGTATTTT
cdr3_length: 14; v_call: TRBV28; clone_size: NA; j_call: TRBJ1-5; d_call: TRBD1; cdr3_aa: CASSSRQGIEPQHF; cdr3_nt: TGTGCCAGCAGTTCCCGACAGGGGATCGAGCCCCAGCATTTT
cdr3_length: 13; v_call: TRBV12-3/TRBV12-4; clone_size: NA; j_call: TRBJ2-6; d_call: NA; cdr3_aa: CASQAPGANVLTF; cdr3_nt: TGTGCCAGTCAAGCTCCTGGGGCCAACGTCCTGACTTTC
cdr3_length: 13; v_call: TRBV19; clone_size: NA; j_call: TRBJ1-5; d_call: NA; cdr3_aa: CATDSLSNQPQHF; cdr3_nt: TGTGCCACGGACAGTCTTAGCAATCAGCCCCAGCATTTT
cdr3_length: 16; v_call: TRBV3-1/TRBV3-2; clone_size: NA; j_call: TRBJ2-3; d_call: NA; cdr3_aa: CASSQEITSSIDTQYF; cdr3_nt: TGTGCCAGCAGCCAAGAAATAACTAGTTCGATTGATACGCAGTATTTT
cdr3_length: 16; v_call: TRBV10-3; clone_size: once; j_call: TRBJ2-5; d_call: TRBD2; cdr3_aa: CAISDHPTSGIETQYF; cdr3_nt: TGTGCCATCAGTGACCACCCGACTAGCGGGATAGAGACCCAGTACTTC
cdr3_length: 14; v_call: TRBV6-4; clone_size: NA; j_call: TRBJ2-2; d_call: TRBD1; cdr3_aa: CASSGQGDTGELFF; cdr3_nt: TGTGCCAGCAGTGGACAGGGGGACACCGGGGAGCTGTTTTTT
cdr3_length: 13; v_call: TRBV18; clone_size: NA; j_call: TRBJ1-1; d_call: NA; cdr3_aa: CASSRWGDTEAFF; cdr3_nt: TGTGCCAGCTCCCGATGGGGGGACACTGAAGCTTTCTTT
cdr3_length: 11; v_call: TRBV6-5; clone_size: NA; j_call: TRBJ2-1; d_call: NA; cdr3_aa: CASRGYNEQFF; cdr3_nt: TGTGCCAGCAGAGGATACAATGAGCAGTTCTTC
cdr3_length: 14; v_call: TRBV6-5; clone_size: NA; j_call: TRBJ2-3; d_call: NA; cdr3_aa: CASSLRDLTDTQYF; cdr3_nt: TGTGCCAGCAGCCTCCGGGACCTCACAGATACGCAGTATTTT
cdr3_length: 13; v_call: TRBV28; clone_size: NA; j_call: TRBJ1-1; d_call: NA; cdr3_aa: CASSVRLNTEAFF; cdr3_nt: TGTGCCAGCAGTGTGAGGTTGAACACTGAAGCTTTCTTT
cdr3_length: 15; v_call: TRBV7-3; clone_size: NA; j_call: TRBJ2-3; d_call: NA; cdr3_aa: CASGNVQGVTDTQYF; cdr3_nt: TGTGCCAGCGGAAACGTCCAGGGAGTCACAGATACGCAGTATTTT
cdr3_length: 13; v_call: TRBV7-9; clone_size: NA; j_call: TRBJ2-7; d_call: NA; cdr3_aa: CASTVGLRGEQYF; cdr3_nt: TGTGCCAGCACCGTGGGCCTCCGAGGCGAGCAGTACTTC
cdr3_length: 15; v_call: TRBV5-1; clone_size: NA; j_call: TRBJ2-7; d_call: NA; cdr3_aa: CASSFSLGGSYEQYF; cdr3_nt: TGCGCCAGCAGCTTTTCACTTGGGGGGAGCTACGAGCAGTACTTC
cdr3_length: 19; v_call: TRBV6-2/TRBV6-3; clone_size: NA; j_call: TRBJ1-5; d_call: NA; cdr3_aa: CASSYSMGGREGRNQPQHF; cdr3_nt: TGTGCCAGCAGTTACTCCATGGGGGGGCGAGAGGGGAGGAATCAGCCCCAGCATTTT
cdr3_length: 14; v_call: TRBV18; clone_size: NA; j_call: TRBJ2-1; d_call: NA; cdr3_aa: CASSPWREINEQFF; cdr3_nt: TGTGCCAGCTCACCCTGGCGGGAAATCAATGAGCAGTTCTTC
cdr3_length: 14; v_call: TRBV27; clone_size: NA; j_call: TRBJ2-4; d_call: NA; cdr3_aa: CASSLVYGRDIQYF; cdr3_nt: TGTGCCAGCAGTTTGGTTTATGGTAGGGACATTCAGTACTTC
cdr3_length: 13; v_call: TRBV5-6; clone_size: NA; j_call: TRBJ2-3; d_call: TRBD2; cdr3_aa: CASGLAGTDTQYF; cdr3_nt: TGTGCCAGCGGGCTAGCGGGCACAGATACGCAGTATTTT
cdr3_length: 15; v_call: TRBV7-3; clone_size: NA; j_call: TRBJ2-2; d_call: NA; cdr3_aa: CASSPADRNTGELFF; cdr3_nt: TGTGCCAGCAGCCCGGCCGACCGTAACACCGGGGAGCTGTTTTTT
cdr3_length: 15; v_call: TRBV5-6; clone_size: NA; j_call: TRBJ2-7; d_call: NA; cdr3_aa: CASSSTGTRDYEQYF; cdr3_nt: TGTGCCAGCAGCTCTACCGGGACTCGAGACTACGAGCAGTACTTC
cdr3_length: 16; v_call: TRBV6-5; clone_size: NA; j_call: TRBJ1-4; d_call: NA; cdr3_aa: CASSLMLDTGREKLFF; cdr3_nt: TGTGCCAGCAGTTTGATGTTGGATACAGGGAGGGAAAAACTGTTTTTT
cdr3_length: 13; v_call: TRBV9; clone_size: NA; j_call: TRBJ1-2; d_call: NA; cdr3_aa: CASSVGRGYGYTF; cdr3_nt: TGTGCCAGCAGCGTAGGACGAGGATATGGCTACACCTTC
cdr3_length: 13; v_call: TRBV30; clone_size: NA; j_call: TRBJ1-2; d_call: NA; cdr3_aa: CAWSVGAFYGYTF; cdr3_nt: TGTGCCTGGAGTGTAGGCGCCTTCTATGGCTACACCTTC
cdr3_length: 15; v_call: TRBV4-1; clone_size: NA; j_call: TRBJ2-7; d_call: NA; cdr3_aa: CASSQDWGEGFEQYF; cdr3_nt: TGCGCCAGCAGCCAAGACTGGGGGGAAGGGTTCGAGCAGTACTTC
cdr3_length: 15; v_call: TRBV15; clone_size: NA; j_call: TRBJ2-1; d_call: TRBD2; cdr3_aa: CATTAGTSAGNEQFF; cdr3_nt: TGTGCCACCACCGCCGGGACTAGCGCCGGCAATGAGCAGTTCTTC
cdr3_length: 16; v_call: TRBV6-6; clone_size: NA; j_call: TRBJ1-5; d_call: NA; cdr3_aa: CASSPTLGRGHQPQHF; cdr3_nt: TGTGCCAGCAGCCCGACGTTGGGACGTGGGCATCAGCCCCAGCATTTT
cdr3_length: 15; v_call: TRBV5-4; clone_size: NA; j_call: TRBJ1-2; d_call: TRBD1; cdr3_aa: CASSLGEGADYGYTF; cdr3_nt: TGTGCCAGCAGCTTGGGAGAGGGGGCGGACTATGGCTACACCTTC
cdr3_length: 19; v_call: TRBV19; clone_size: NA; j_call: TRBJ2-1; d_call: TRBD2; cdr3_aa: CASSIDQPRLAGVVVEQFF; cdr3_nt: TGTGCCAGTAGTATAGATCAACCCAGACTAGCGGGAGTAGTTGTTGAGCAGTTCTTC
cdr3_length: 16; v_call: TRBV4-3; clone_size: NA; j_call: TRBJ1-6; d_call: NA; cdr3_aa: CASSQGAGTPNSPLHF; cdr3_nt: TGCGCCAGCAGCCAAGGAGCCGGGACACCAAATTCACCCCTCCACTTT